This TCR beta chain was recorded in a study of cytomegalovirus exposure and HLA in healthy donors. As regards this clone: Its antigen is currently unknown.

The repertoire was sequenced with immunoSEQ multiplex PCR; TCRdb's copy has only in-frame clones and lacks some. Found here are 170,000 or so clones, less than 85% of them singletons; the top ten hold 16%. This CDR3 spans 13 amino acids. V was clipped by 4 bases and J by 7 bases, with 11 bases between them. Germline V lookup: CDR1 SNHLY, CDR2 FYNNEI. Study-wide results and limits: Confirmation was obtained in vitro that a few CMV-associated chains are specific for CMV antigens. 150 to 200 TCR beta chains were listed as cytomegalovirus-associated.

The TCR originated in a man between 18 and 29 years old in good health and CMV-seropositive. The sequenced sample consisted of PBMCs. The chain couples TRBV2 to TRBJ1-5; D is undetermined. The DNA of the CDR3 is TGTGCCAGCAGTGCCGAGGGAGGGCAGCCCCAGCATTTT. Translation gives CASSAEGGQPQHF.